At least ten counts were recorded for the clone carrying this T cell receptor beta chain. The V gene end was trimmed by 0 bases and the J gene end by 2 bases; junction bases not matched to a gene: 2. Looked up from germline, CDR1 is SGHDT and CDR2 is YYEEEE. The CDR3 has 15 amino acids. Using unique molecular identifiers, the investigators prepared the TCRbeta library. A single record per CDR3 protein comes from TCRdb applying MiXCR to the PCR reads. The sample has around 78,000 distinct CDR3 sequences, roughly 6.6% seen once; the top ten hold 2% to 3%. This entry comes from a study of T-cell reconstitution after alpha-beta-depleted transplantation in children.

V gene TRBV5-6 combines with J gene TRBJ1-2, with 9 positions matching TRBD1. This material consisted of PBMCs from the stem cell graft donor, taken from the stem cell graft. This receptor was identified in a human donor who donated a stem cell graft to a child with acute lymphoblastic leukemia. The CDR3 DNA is TGTGCCAGCAGCTTGGCTGGGACAGGGAACTATGGCTACACCTTC. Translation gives CASSLAGTGNYGYTF. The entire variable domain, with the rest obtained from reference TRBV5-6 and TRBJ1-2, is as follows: DAGVTQSPTHLIKTRGQQVTLRCSPKSGHDTVSWYQQALGQGPQFIFQYYEEEERQRGNFPDRFSGHQFPNYSSELNVNALLLGDSALYLCASSLAGTGNYGYTFGSGTRLTVV.